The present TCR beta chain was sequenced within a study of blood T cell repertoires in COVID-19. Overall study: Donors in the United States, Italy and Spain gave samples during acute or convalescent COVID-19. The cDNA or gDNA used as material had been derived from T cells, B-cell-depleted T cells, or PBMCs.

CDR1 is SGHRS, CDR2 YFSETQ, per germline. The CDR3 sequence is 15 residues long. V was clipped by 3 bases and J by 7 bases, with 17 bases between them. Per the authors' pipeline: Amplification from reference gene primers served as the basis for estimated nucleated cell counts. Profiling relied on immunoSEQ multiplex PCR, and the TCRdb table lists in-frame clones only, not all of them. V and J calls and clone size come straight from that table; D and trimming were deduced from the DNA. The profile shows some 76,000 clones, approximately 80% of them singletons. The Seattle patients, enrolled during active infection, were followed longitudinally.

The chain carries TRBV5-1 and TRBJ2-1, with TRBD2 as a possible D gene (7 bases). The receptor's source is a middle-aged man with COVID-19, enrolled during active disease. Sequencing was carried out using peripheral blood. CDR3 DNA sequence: TGCGCCAGCAGCTCCGGGGGGCATCCCGGGAATGAGCAGTTCTTC. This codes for CASSSGGHPGNEQFF.